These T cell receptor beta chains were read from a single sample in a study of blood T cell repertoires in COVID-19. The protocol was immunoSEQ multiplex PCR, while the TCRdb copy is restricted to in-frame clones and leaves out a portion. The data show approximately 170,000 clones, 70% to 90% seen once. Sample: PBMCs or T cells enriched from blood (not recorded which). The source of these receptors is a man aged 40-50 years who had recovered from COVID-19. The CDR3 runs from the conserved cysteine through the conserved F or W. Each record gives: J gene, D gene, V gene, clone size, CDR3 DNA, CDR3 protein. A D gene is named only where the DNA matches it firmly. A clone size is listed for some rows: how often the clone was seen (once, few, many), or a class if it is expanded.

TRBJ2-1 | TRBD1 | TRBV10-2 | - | TGCGCCAGCAGTGAGAAGGGACAGTCCCTCTCCTACAATGAGCAGTTCTTC | CASSEKGQSLSYNEQFF
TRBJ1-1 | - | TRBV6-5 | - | TGTGCCAGCAGTACCAATGCGGGAACTGAAGCTTTCTTT | CASSTNAGTEAFF
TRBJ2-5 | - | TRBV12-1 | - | TGTGCCAGCAGCTTTGCTATGCGGGGGGTAGGGGAGACCCAGTACTTC | CASSFAMRGVGETQYF
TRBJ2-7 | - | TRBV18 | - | TGTGCCAGCTCACCCCTCGAGGGGGTCTCCTACGAGCAGTACTTC | CASSPLEGVSYEQYF
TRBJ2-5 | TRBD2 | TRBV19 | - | TGTGCCAGTAGTATTCCGGGGGGGCGGGAGACCCAGTACTTC | CASSIPGGRETQYF
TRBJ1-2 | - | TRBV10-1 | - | TGCGCCAGGAACTCAGGGCTTGGCTACACCTTC | CARNSGLGYTF
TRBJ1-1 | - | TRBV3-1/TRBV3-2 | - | TGTGCCAGCAGCCAATTGAGGGAGACTGAAGCTTTCTTT | CASSQLRETEAFF
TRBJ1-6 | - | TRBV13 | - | TGTGCCAGCAGCTTACGAGGGTGGAACTCACCCCTCCACTTT | CASSLRGWNSPLHF
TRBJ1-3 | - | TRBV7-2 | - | TGTGCCAGCAGCTTAACGTCAGTTTCTGGAAACACCATATATTTT | CASSLTSVSGNTIYF
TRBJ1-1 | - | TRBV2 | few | TGTGCCAGCAGGGCCTTCATGAACACTGAAGCTTTCTTT | CASRAFMNTEAFF
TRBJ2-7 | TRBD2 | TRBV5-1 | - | TGCGCCAGCAGCTTGCGCCCTGCTAGCGGGGGGGGCAAGGAGTCCTACGAGCAGTACTTC | CASSLRPASGGGKESYEQYF
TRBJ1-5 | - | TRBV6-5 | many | TGTGCCAGCATGAGGCTTGGGCAGCCCCAGCATTTT | CASMRLGQPQHF
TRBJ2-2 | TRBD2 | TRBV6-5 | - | TGTGCCAGCAAACTTAGCGGGGGGGCCGCCGGGGAGCTGTTTTTT | CASKLSGGAAGELFF
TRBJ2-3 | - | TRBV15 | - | TGTGCCACCAGCAGAGATTCTACCGCCCGAGATACGCAGTATTTT | CATSRDSTARDTQYF
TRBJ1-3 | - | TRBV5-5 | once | TGTGCCAGCAGCACAGGGTTTCTCTCTGGAAACACCATATATTTT | CASSTGFLSGNTIYF
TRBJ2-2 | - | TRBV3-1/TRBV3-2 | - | TGTGCCAGCACCCGGAACACCGGGGAGCTGTTTTTT | CASTRNTGELFF
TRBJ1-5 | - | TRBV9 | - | TGTGCCAGCAGCGCCGGCGGCCAGAAAAATCAGCCCCAGCATTTT | CASSAGGQKNQPQHF
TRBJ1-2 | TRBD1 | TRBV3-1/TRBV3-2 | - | TGTGCCAGCAGCCCTACGACAGGGGACCCCTATGGCTACACCTTC | CASSPTTGDPYGYTF
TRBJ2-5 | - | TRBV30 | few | TGTGCCTGGTCGCCGGGGCAGGGGAGAGAGACCCAGTACTTC | CAWSPGQGRETQYF
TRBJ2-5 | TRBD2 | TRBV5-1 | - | TGCGCCCGCAGCGGAGGGACGGGGGGGTACCAAGAGACCCAGTACTTC | CARSGGTGGYQETQYF
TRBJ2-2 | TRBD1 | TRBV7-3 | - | TGTGCCAGCAGCTTAAGATCAGGGGGAGACACCGGGGAGCTGTTTTTT | CASSLRSGGDTGELFF
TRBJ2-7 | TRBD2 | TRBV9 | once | TGCGCCCGCAGCGCGGGGGGGGGAGCTTCTACCTACGAGCAGTACTTC | CARSAGGGASTYEQYF
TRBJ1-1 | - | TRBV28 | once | TGTGCCAGCAGTGCAAGTGTAGGGGGGGCGAGTGAAGCTTTCTTT | CASSASVGGASEAFF
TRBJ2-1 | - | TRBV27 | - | TGTGCCAGCAGTTTCGGCGGCACCGGCAATGAGCAGTTCTTC | CASSFGGTGNEQFF
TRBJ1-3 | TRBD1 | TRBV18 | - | TGTGCCAGCTCACCAGGGACAGGTCCTGGAAACACCATATATTTT | CASSPGTGPGNTIYF
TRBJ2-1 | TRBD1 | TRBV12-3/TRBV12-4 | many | TGTGCCAGCGGACAGGGTCCGTCAAATGAGCAGTTCTTC | CASGQGPSNEQFF
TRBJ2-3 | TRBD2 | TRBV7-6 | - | TGTGCCAGCAGACTTCGACTAGCGGGGGCTACAGCAGATACGCAGTATTTT | CASRLRLAGATADTQYF
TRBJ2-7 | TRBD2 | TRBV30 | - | TGTGCCTGGAGCGCCGGGACTAGCGCCGACGAGCAGTACTTC | CAWSAGTSADEQYF
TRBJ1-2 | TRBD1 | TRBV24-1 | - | TGTGCCACCATTGACCAGGGGGAGGATGGCTACACCTTC | CATIDQGEDGYTF
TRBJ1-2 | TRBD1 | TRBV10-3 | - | TGTGCCATCAGTGACAATGGTGACAGGGGACGACCCTATGGCTACACCTTC | CAISDNGDRGRPYGYTF
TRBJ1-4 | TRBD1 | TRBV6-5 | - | TGTGCCAGCAGCGACGGGGGACAGGGGCGGGAAAAACTGTTTTTT | CASSDGGQGREKLFF
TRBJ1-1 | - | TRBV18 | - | TGTGCCAGCTCACCAGCAGGGGCCATGAACACTGAAGCTTTCTTT | CASSPAGAMNTEAFF
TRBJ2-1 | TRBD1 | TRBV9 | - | TGTGCCAGCAGCGTGGGGACAGGGCCCTACAATGAGCAGTTCTTC | CASSVGTGPYNEQFF
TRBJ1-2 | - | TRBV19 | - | TGTGCCAGTAGTATCGGTCGTTTAGTTAACTATGGCTACACCTTC | CASSIGRLVNYGYTF
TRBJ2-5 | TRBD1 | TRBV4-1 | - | TGCGCCAGCAGCCAAGATGGTGGCAGGGGGCAAGAGACCCAGTACTTC | CASSQDGGRGQETQYF
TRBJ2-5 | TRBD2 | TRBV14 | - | TGTGCCAGCAGCCTTTCGGACGCTAGCGGGGGAGAGACCCAGTACTTC | CASSLSDASGGETQYF
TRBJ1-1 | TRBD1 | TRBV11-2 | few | TGTGCCAGCAGACCAGCACAAGGACAGGGGGCTACTGAAGCTTTCTTT | CASRPAQGQGATEAFF
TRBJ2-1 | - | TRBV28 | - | TGTGCCAGCAGTCCCCTCATTGGGGGCGGAGCATCCTACAATGAGCAGTTCTTC | CASSPLIGGGASYNEQFF
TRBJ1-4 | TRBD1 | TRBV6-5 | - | TGTGCCAGCAGTACGGGGACAGTCGGAGAAAAACTGTTTTTT | CASSTGTVGEKLFF
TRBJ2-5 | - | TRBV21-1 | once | TGTGCCAGCAGCAGGGCTGGGCAAGAGACCCAGTACTTC | CASSRAGQETQYF
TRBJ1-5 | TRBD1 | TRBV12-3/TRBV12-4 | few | TGTGCCAGCAGTATGACAGGGGATCAGCCCCAGCATTTT | CASSMTGDQPQHF
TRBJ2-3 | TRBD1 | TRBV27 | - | TGTGCCAGCAGTTTATCGCCGGGACAGGGCCCAGATACGCAGTATTTT | CASSLSPGQGPDTQYF
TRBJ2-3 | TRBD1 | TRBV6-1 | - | TGTGCCAGCAGTGCTAGATCCGGGACAGGGCGCGCAGATACGCAGTATTTT | CASSARSGTGRADTQYF
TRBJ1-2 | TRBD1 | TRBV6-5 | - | TGTGCCAGCCGACAGGGTCCCTATGGCTACACCTTC | CASRQGPYGYTF